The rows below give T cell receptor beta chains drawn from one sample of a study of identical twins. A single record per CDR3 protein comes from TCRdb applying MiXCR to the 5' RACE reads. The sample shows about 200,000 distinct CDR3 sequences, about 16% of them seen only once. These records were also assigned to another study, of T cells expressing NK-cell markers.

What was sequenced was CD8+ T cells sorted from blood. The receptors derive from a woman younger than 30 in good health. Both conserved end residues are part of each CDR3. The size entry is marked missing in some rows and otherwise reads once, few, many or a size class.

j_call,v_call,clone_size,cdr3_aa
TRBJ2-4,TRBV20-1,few,CSAPALGFQYF
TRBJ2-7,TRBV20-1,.,CSARFSGRTSYEQYF
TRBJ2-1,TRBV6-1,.,CASRVRGPNSYNEQFF
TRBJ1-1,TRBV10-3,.,CAISDGGAMNTEAFF
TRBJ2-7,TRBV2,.,CASLGGQYEQYF
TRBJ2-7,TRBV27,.,CASSILPGQDYYEQYF
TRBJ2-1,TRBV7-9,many,CASSLAYEQFF
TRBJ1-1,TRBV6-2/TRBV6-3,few,CASSYLGANTEAFF
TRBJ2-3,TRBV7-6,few,CASSFEPQGSGRHTQYF
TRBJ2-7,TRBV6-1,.,CASSGDGYYEQYF
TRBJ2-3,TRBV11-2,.,CASSRTGSTDTQYF
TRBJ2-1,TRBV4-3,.,CASSQGPGGYNEQFF
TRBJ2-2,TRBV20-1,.,CGSRGIGGELFF
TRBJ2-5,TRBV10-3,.,CAISEGPGMYQETQYF
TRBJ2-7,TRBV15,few,CATGGLADSSYEQYF
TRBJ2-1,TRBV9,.,CASSAWADPLVRNEQFF
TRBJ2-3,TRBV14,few,CASSELSGLSTDTQYF
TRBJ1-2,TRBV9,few,CASSVGDRREYGYTF